Here is one T cell receptor (beta chain) with its context. Genomic DNA per cell subset filled all wells of several immunoSEQ plates. The DNA input per sorted-subset replicate PCR was roughly 0.2 ug, corresponding to some 33,000 T cell genomes. This table comes from immunoSEQ multiplex PCR, and its TCRdb copy is limited to in-frame clones, with some not included. The data hold more than 2 million clones, with about 94% observed a single time. CDR1 is MGHRA and CDR2 is YSYEKL in the germline V gene. CDR3 length equals 15 residues. The V end lost 1 base, the J end lost 1 base, and 11 bases lay between the germline ends. The data derive from a study of shared clonotypes between healthy human individuals. In the study overall: CD4 naive and memory got three plates each, CD8 naive two, CD8 memory one.

Naive CD8 isolation took CD45RO-negative cells positively selected for CCR7 and excluded terminally differentiated effector memory CD45RA+ cells. The donors, all of them Caucasian adults, lived in Nashville, Tennessee. The material sequenced was naive CD8+ T cells from PBMCs. The receptor comes from a man younger than 30 in good health. Some clones in this sample may be carry-over from other donors' samples. J is TRBJ2-7 and V is TRBV4-1; D is uncertain. CDR3 coding DNA: TGCGCCAGCAGCCAAGCAACAGCAGGATCCTACGAGCAGTACTTC. It yields the protein CASSQATAGSYEQYF.